This TCR beta chain was found in a study of T cell changes during pregnancy in multiple sclerosis. TCRdb's table, derived via immunoSEQ multiplex PCR, lists solely in-frame clones and lacks some. The sample lists 100,000 or so clones, around 93% occurring once. CDR3 length: 16 amino acids. Germline loops: CDR1 SGHTA, CDR2 FQGNSA. The V end was cut by 5 bases, the J end by 0 bases, with 14 bases between. The clonotype comes from a female donor with multiple sclerosis, enrolled in a pregnancy study. This chain connects TRBV7-2 to TRBJ1-3; maybe TRBD1 (6 bases). Sequenced material: peripheral blood, taken in the third trimester of pregnancy. The CDR3 region is CASSASQGRSGNTIYF. CDR3 in DNA: TGTGCCAGCAGCGCATCACAGGGACGCTCTGGAAACACCATATATTTT.